There are many counts of the clone carrying this T cell receptor (beta chain). TCR beta CDR3 sequences were amplified from RNA transcripts. In the first-round RT-PCR of the TCR CDR3, the HTBI primer set was used. TCRdb redid the calling of the multiplex PCR reads with MiXCR, one entry per CDR3 protein. Among about 290,000 distinct CDR3 sequences listed, around 15% were seen once. This sample was included in a study of T cells in Graves' hyperthyroidism and ophthalmopathy. The specimen sequenced was blood. The source is a woman aged 40-49 years with Graves' hyperthyroidism.

CDR3 sequence (DNA): TGCGCCAGCAGCTTGGGATCGCAGGGCCTCTACGAGCAGTACTTC. Amino acid sequence: CASSLGSQGLYEQYF. The chain carries TRBV5-1 and TRBJ2-7; tentative D call: TRBD1 (5 bases). The germline V and J ends were trimmed by 0 bases and 3 bases, with 13 bases remaining between them. The germline V gene has CDR1 SGHRS and CDR2 YFSETQ. CDR3 size: 15 residues.